The rows below give T cell receptor beta chains drawn from one sample of a study of T cell repertoires in cytomegalovirus infection. TCRdb reanalysed the reads using MiXCR and keeps one entry per CDR3 protein. Here the sample spans under 150,000 distinct CDR3 sequences, roughly a quarter being singletons. No antigen is known for these receptors. Sample: PBMCs, sequenced either directly or after in vitro stimulation (not recorded which). The receptors stem from a human donor in good health (CMV status not recorded). Some clones in this sample may be carry-over from other donors' samples. Both conserved end residues are part of each CDR3. Each record gives: D gene, V gene, J gene, clone size, CDR3 protein, CDR3 DNA. The D gene is left open where the match is weak. The size of a clone is reported for some rows only, either as once, few or many, or as a class for expanded clones.

D: NA; V: TRBV10-3; J: TRBJ1-2; size: NA; CDR3: CAISESTGNGYTF; DNA: TGTGCCATCAGTGAGTCTACCGGGAATGGCTACACCTTC
D: NA; V: TRBV6-5; J: TRBJ1-2; size: few; CDR3: CASSYSEAQRYGYTF; DNA: TGTGCCAGCAGTTACTCGGAGGCCCAGAGGTATGGCTACACCTTC
D: NA; V: TRBV19; J: TRBJ1-1; size: once; CDR3: CATRLGEAFF; DNA: TGTGCCACTCGTTTAGGGGAAGCTTTCTTT
D: TRBD2; V: TRBV14; J: TRBJ2-2; size: NA; CDR3: CASSLAGGTNTGELFF; DNA: TGTGCCAGCAGCCTAGCGGGAGGCACGAACACCGGGGAGCTGTTTTTT
D: NA; V: TRBV29-1; J: TRBJ1-5; size: few; CDR3: CSVGWSLGQPQHF; DNA: TGCAGCGTTGGATGGTCGCTTGGCCAGCCCCAGCATTTT
D: NA; V: TRBV7-2; J: TRBJ1-3; size: few; CDR3: CASSWGPTSGNTIYF; DNA: TGTGCCAGCAGCTGGGGACCGACATCTGGAAACACCATATATTTT
D: TRBD2; V: TRBV6-2/TRBV6-3; J: TRBJ2-7; size: NA; CDR3: CASSYRGLAGGWDEQYF; DNA: TGTGCCAGCAGTTACCGGGGACTAGCGGGAGGATGGGACGAGCAGTACTTC
D: NA; V: TRBV10-3; J: TRBJ2-2; size: NA; CDR3: CAIRSGGGELFF; DNA: TGTGCCATCAGATCCGGTGGCGGGGAGCTGTTTTTT
D: TRBD2; V: TRBV7-9; J: TRBJ2-7; size: NA; CDR3: CASSLLVGGSSYEQYF; DNA: TGTGCCAGCAGCCTCCTGGTGGGAGGGAGCTCCTACGAGCAGTACTTC
D: NA; V: TRBV20-1; J: TRBJ2-1; size: few; CDR3: CSASQVRSGGAYNEQFF; DNA: TGCAGTGCTAGTCAGGTTCGGAGCGGAGGGGCCTACAATGAGCAGTTCTTC
D: NA; V: TRBV7-2; J: TRBJ1-2; size: many; CDR3: CASSLASKGYGYTF; DNA: TGTGCCAGCAGCTTAGCTTCAAAGGGCTATGGCTACACCTTC
D: NA; V: TRBV6-6; J: TRBJ1-1; size: NA; CDR3: CASSYAGMNTEAFF; DNA: TGTGCCAGCAGTTACGCGGGTATGAACACTGAAGCTTTCTTT
D: NA; V: TRBV7-9; J: TRBJ2-1; size: NA; CDR3: CASRPRGSSYNEQFF; DNA: TGTGCCAGCAGGCCTCGGGGGAGCTCCTACAATGAGCAGTTCTTC
D: NA; V: TRBV11-3; J: TRBJ1-1; size: NA; CDR3: CASSPTAGNTEAFF; DNA: TGTGCCAGCAGCCCCACCGCAGGGAACACTGAAGCTTTCTTT
D: TRBD2; V: TRBV7-8; J: TRBJ2-5; size: many; CDR3: CASSLVGSGSKKTQYF; DNA: TGTGCCAGCAGCTTAGTTGGTAGCGGGAGTAAAAAGACCCAGTACTTC